Each of the 9 T cell receptor beta chains below was sequenced from the same sample in a study of CD8 T cells in Susac syndrome (dated by TCRdb to about 2019). Preparation of the library involved the immunoSEQ multiplex PCR assay. RNA was extracted using the RNeasy kit, and 0.5 to 1 microgram was reverse transcribed with random hexamers. TCRdb applied fastp at Q25 and MiXCR to the public reads, then kept only in-frame beta chains. Rows with a matching CDR3 protein are joined into one entry that keeps the most common DNA and genes. The sample includes some 220,000 distinct CDR3 sequences, with nearly 97% observed a single time. 0.095% of the sample is held by the ten biggest clonotypes. Source material: CD4+ T cells from PBMCs. The receptors come from a human donor with multiple sclerosis.

The genes are TRBV27 and TRBJ2-5; tentatively, D is TRBD1 or TRBD2 (5 bases each). The germline gives CDR1 MNHEY, CDR2 SMNVEV (reference sequence). This CDR3 spans 14 amino acids. Trimming pared 5 bases from V and 5 bases from J, leaving 15 bases between. CDR3 DNA sequence: TGTGCCAGCAGTCCGCCGGGGACGCTTGAGACCCAGTACTTC. It translates to CASSPPGTLETQYF.

The rearrangement uses TRBV20-1 and TRBJ1-2; no reliable D call. The CDR3 contains 10 residues. With 6 bases removed from V and 8 bases from J, the gap between germline ends came to 10 bases. Germline CDR1 reads DFQATT; CDR2 reads SNEGSKA (reference sequence). The CDR3 DNA reads as TGCAGTGCCCCATCTCGGGGCTACACCTTC. Protein product: CSAPSRGYTF.

The rearrangement joins TRBV29-1 to TRBJ2-7; tentatively, D is TRBD1 (6 bases). The CDR3 spans 10 residues. Between the trimmed V and J ends, which lost 6 bases and 6 bases, there was a span of 9 bases. The germline gives CDR1 SQVTM, CDR2 ANQGSEA. As DNA, the CDR3 is TGCAGCGTGGGACACTCCGAGCAGTACTTC. Protein sequence: CSVGHSEQYF.

This clonotype appeared a single time. The rearrangement uses TRBV4-2 and TRBJ1-4; possible D gene TRBD1, 5 bases. This CDR3 contains 15 residues. Looked up from germline, CDR1 is LGHNA and CDR2 is YNFKEQ. Trimming cost V 0 bases and J 8 bases, with 13 bases left between them. CDR3 sequence (DNA): TGTGCCAGCAGCCAAGATTTGGGGGGTACGGAAAAACTGTTTTTT. It specifies CASSQDLGGTEKLFF.

The chain recombines TRBV28 with TRBJ2-5, with a tentative D call TRBD1 (6 bases). Germline V lookup: CDR1 MDHEN, CDR2 SYDVKM. The CDR3 spans 16 residues. V lost 5 bases and J lost 6, with 22 bases in between. CDR3 residues: CASSLSGTTPMKTQYF. DNA of the CDR3: TGTGCCAGCAGTCTATCCGGGACAACCCCCATGAAGACCCAGTACTTC.

The gene calls are TRBV12-3 or TRBV12-4 and TRBJ2-5; D gene ambiguous. This CDR3 comprises 11 residues. V lost 10 bases, J lost 5 bases, and 11 bases lay in between. CDR3 region: CATSRTETQYF. In DNA, the CDR3 is TGTGCCACCAGCCGAACGGAGACCCAGTACTTC.

This clonotype was recorded only once. This chain links TRBV20-1 with TRBJ2-3, with D perhaps TRBD2 (5 bases). Deletions cut 2 bases from V and 2 bases from J, with 17 bases between. Per the germline V gene, CDR1 is DFQATT and CDR2 is SNEGSKA (reference sequence). The CDR3 is 16 amino acids. CDR3 sequence reads: CSARSPGSQDTDTQYF. The CDR3 DNA is TGCAGTGCTAGATCCCCGGGAAGTCAAGACACAGATACGCAGTATTTT.

V is TRBV12-3 or TRBV12-4 and J is TRBJ1-5; the D gene is possibly TRBD1 (6 bases). Trimming stripped 1 base from V and 7 bases from J, with 26 bases between. The CDR3 has 19 amino acids. The CDR3 sequence is CASSLGGQGIRGFRQPQHF. As DNA, the CDR3 is TGTGCCAGCAGTTTAGGGGGGCAGGGTATTAGAGGTTTCAGACAGCCCCAGCATTTT.

This clonotype was picked up one time. The chain links TRBV2 to TRBJ2-7, with D possibly being TRBD2 (5 bases). Germline V gene data show CDR1 as SNHLY and CDR2 as FYNNEI. The CDR3 totals 16 residues. Trimming cost V 7 bases and J 4 bases, with 23 bases left between them. In DNA, the CDR3 is TGTGCCAGCAACTCCGGACTTCTAATTGGACCTTACGAGCAGTACTTC. It translates to CASNSGLLIGPYEQYF.